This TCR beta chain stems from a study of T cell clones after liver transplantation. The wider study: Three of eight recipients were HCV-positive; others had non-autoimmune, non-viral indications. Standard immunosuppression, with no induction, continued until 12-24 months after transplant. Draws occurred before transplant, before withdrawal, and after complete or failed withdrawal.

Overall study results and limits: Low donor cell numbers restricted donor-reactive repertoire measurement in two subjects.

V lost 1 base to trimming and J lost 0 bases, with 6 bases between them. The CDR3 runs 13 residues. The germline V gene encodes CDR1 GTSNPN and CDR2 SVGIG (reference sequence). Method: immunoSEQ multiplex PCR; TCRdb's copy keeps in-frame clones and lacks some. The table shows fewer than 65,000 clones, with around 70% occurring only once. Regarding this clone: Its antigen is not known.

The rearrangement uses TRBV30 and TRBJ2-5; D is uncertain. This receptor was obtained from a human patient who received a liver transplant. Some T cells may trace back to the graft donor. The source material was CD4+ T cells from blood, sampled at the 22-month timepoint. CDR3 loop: CAWSGQYQETQYF. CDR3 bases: TGTGCCTGGAGTGGCCAGTACCAAGAGACCCAGTACTTC.